The clone carrying this T cell receptor beta chain was recorded many times. Antigen specificity is unknown. The sample belongs to a study of T-cell reconstitution after alpha-beta-depleted transplantation in children. Findings and caveats of the study: Reportedly, alpha-beta T cells present about two months post-transplant originated from several hundred expanded clones of graft origin.

The germline V gene has CDR1 MDHEN and CDR2 SYDVKM. The CDR3 loop spans 14 amino acids. V was shortened by 3 bases and J by 2 bases, with 10 bases between the two germline ends. Preparation of the TCRbeta library involved a method that used unique molecular identifiers. MiXCR, run by TCRdb on the PCR reads, gives a single entry per CDR3 protein. The repertoire holds hundreds of thousands of distinct CDR3 sequences, with about 9.5% as singletons. The V and J genes are TRBV28 and TRBJ1-2, with no clear D. Sequencing used PBMCs, obtained before TCRalphabeta/CD19-depleted stem cell transplant. The clonotype comes from a boy younger than two with acute myeloid leukemia, due to receive a stem cell transplant. In nucleotides, the CDR3 is TGTGCCAGCAGTTTGGGTAGACCGAACTATGGCTACACCTTC. Its protein is CASSLGRPNYGYTF.